Listed below are T cell receptor beta chains from one sample, sequenced in a study of blood T cells in healthy people across ages. TCRdb fed the 5' RACE reads into MiXCR, producing one record per CDR3 protein. The sample has approximately 1,100,000 distinct CDR3 sequences, 40% to 55% seen once; the top ten hold over 15%. Sequenced material: blood. These receptors were obtained from a woman in her fifties or sixties in good health. Both conserved end residues are part of each CDR3. Each record gives: clone size, D gene, J gene, V gene, CDR3 protein, CDR3 DNA. A D gene is named only where the DNA matches it firmly. Part of the rows lack a size; the others show once, few, many or a class for expanded clones.

clone size: -; D gene: -; J gene: TRBJ2-1; V gene: TRBV11-2; CDR3 protein: CASSSRMGQFF; CDR3 DNA: TGTGCCAGCAGCTCTAGAATGGGGCAGTTCTTC
clone size: few; D gene: TRBD2; J gene: TRBJ2-1; V gene: TRBV10-3; CDR3 protein: CAIRTTSGYNEQFF; CDR3 DNA: TGTGCCATCAGAACGACTAGCGGCTACAATGAGCAGTTCTTC
clone size: -; D gene: -; J gene: TRBJ2-1; V gene: TRBV7-2; CDR3 protein: CASSLVLSRDEQFF; CDR3 DNA: TGTGCCAGCAGCTTAGTACTTTCCAGGGATGAGCAGTTCTTC
clone size: few; D gene: -; J gene: TRBJ2-7; V gene: TRBV11-2; CDR3 protein: CASSLDTRYYEQYF; CDR3 DNA: TGTGCCAGCAGCTTAGACACGAGATACTACGAGCAGTACTTC
clone size: few; D gene: -; J gene: TRBJ1-2; V gene: TRBV7-9; CDR3 protein: CASSPDNPNYGYTF; CDR3 DNA: TGTGCCAGCAGTCCAGACAATCCCAACTATGGCTACACCTTC
clone size: -; D gene: -; J gene: TRBJ2-7; V gene: TRBV27; CDR3 protein: CASSISRFAYEQYF; CDR3 DNA: TGTGCCAGCAGTATCAGTCGATTCGCCTACGAGCAGTACTTC
clone size: few; D gene: -; J gene: TRBJ2-1; V gene: TRBV20-1; CDR3 protein: CSASTNEQFF; CDR3 DNA: TGCAGTGCTAGCACGAATGAGCAGTTCTTC
clone size: few; D gene: -; J gene: TRBJ1-2; V gene: TRBV29-1; CDR3 protein: CSVELGFGYTF; CDR3 DNA: TGCAGCGTTGAATTGGGGTTTGGCTACACCTTC
clone size: -; D gene: -; J gene: TRBJ2-5; V gene: TRBV3-1; CDR3 protein: CASSQDQATRFQETQYF; CDR3 DNA: TGTGCCAGCAGCCAAGATCAAGCGACCCGTTTTCAAGAGACCCAGTACTTC
clone size: few; D gene: TRBD1; J gene: TRBJ1-6; V gene: TRBV7-9; CDR3 protein: CASSFGTEVSPLHF; CDR3 DNA: TGTGCCAGCAGCTTCGGGACAGAGGTTTCACCCCTCCACTTT
clone size: -; D gene: TRBD2; J gene: TRBJ2-3; V gene: TRBV20-1; CDR3 protein: CSATSSLLAGAHTQYF; CDR3 DNA: TGCAGTGCTACCTCCTCCTTACTAGCGGGAGCGCATACGCAGTATTTT
clone size: -; D gene: TRBD1; J gene: TRBJ1-5; V gene: TRBV28; CDR3 protein: CASSLAQGKWQPQHF; CDR3 DNA: TGTGCCAGCAGTTTAGCACAGGGGAAGTGGCAGCCCCAGCATTTT
clone size: few; D gene: TRBD1; J gene: TRBJ2-1; V gene: TRBV6-4; CDR3 protein: CASARDSPNSNEQFF; CDR3 DNA: TGTGCCAGCGCTCGGGACAGCCCGAACTCAAATGAGCAGTTCTTC
clone size: few; D gene: -; J gene: TRBJ2-1; V gene: TRBV20-1; CDR3 protein: CSDRGTELTSEQFF; CDR3 DNA: TGCAGTGATCGAGGGACGGAGCTGACCAGTGAGCAGTTCTTC
clone size: few; D gene: -; J gene: TRBJ2-7; V gene: TRBV5-5; CDR3 protein: CASSVAPGENYEQYF; CDR3 DNA: TGTGCCAGCAGCGTAGCTCCGGGAGAGAACTACGAGCAGTACTTC
clone size: once; D gene: TRBD2; J gene: TRBJ2-3; V gene: TRBV6-6; CDR3 protein: CASSMGLAGVTDTQYF; CDR3 DNA: TGTGCCAGCAGTATGGGACTAGCGGGAGTCACAGATACGCAGTATTTT
clone size: few; D gene: -; J gene: TRBJ2-3; V gene: TRBV27; CDR3 protein: CASRGGILTDTQYF; CDR3 DNA: TGTGCCAGCAGGGGCGGTATCCTCACAGATACGCAGTATTTT
clone size: -; D gene: TRBD2; J gene: TRBJ2-3; V gene: TRBV5-1; CDR3 protein: CASSLTSPNTDTQYF; CDR3 DNA: TGCGCCAGCAGCCTGACTAGCCCAAACACAGATACGCAGTATTTT
clone size: -; D gene: -; J gene: TRBJ2-3; V gene: TRBV11-2; CDR3 protein: CASSPTGSRRDTQYF; CDR3 DNA: TGTGCCAGCAGCCCTACCGGGTCCCGACGGGATACGCAGTATTTT
clone size: -; D gene: -; J gene: TRBJ2-7; V gene: TRBV29-1; CDR3 protein: CSVVRGSDEQYF; CDR3 DNA: TGCAGCGTTGTAAGGGGAAGTGACGAGCAGTACTTC
clone size: -; D gene: TRBD1; J gene: TRBJ2-5; V gene: TRBV27; CDR3 protein: CASRAGTAYKQYF; CDR3 DNA: TGTGCCAGCAGGGCCGGGACAGCCTACAAGCAGTACTTC
clone size: -; D gene: TRBD1; J gene: TRBJ1-1; V gene: TRBV12-3/TRBV12-4; CDR3 protein: CASSKQGSVTEAFF; CDR3 DNA: TGTGCCAGCAGTAAACAGGGGTCTGTCACTGAAGCTTTCTTT
clone size: few; D gene: TRBD1; J gene: TRBJ1-1; V gene: TRBV5-1; CDR3 protein: CASSREQGTTEAFF; CDR3 DNA: TGCGCCAGCAGCCGGGAACAGGGGACCACTGAAGCTTTCTTT
clone size: few; D gene: TRBD2; J gene: TRBJ2-1; V gene: TRBV25-1; CDR3 protein: CASSGLAGRGVEQFF; CDR3 DNA: TGTGCCAGCAGTGGCCTAGCGGGCCGGGGGGTGGAGCAGTTCTTC
clone size: -; D gene: TRBD1; J gene: TRBJ2-7; V gene: TRBV5-1; CDR3 protein: CASSPGQGAISYEQYF; CDR3 DNA: TGCGCCAGCAGCCCAGGACAGGGTGCCATCTCCTACGAGCAGTACTTC
clone size: few; D gene: TRBD1; J gene: TRBJ1-5; V gene: TRBV7-8; CDR3 protein: CASSFGQGSAPQHF; CDR3 DNA: TGTGCCAGCAGCTTTGGACAGGGAAGCGCGCCCCAGCATTTT
clone size: few; D gene: TRBD2; J gene: TRBJ2-5; V gene: TRBV27; CDR3 protein: CASSIGLAGRETQYF; CDR3 DNA: TGTGCCAGCAGTATTGGACTAGCCGGAAGAGAGACCCAGTACTTC
clone size: few; D gene: -; J gene: TRBJ2-3; V gene: TRBV28; CDR3 protein: CASSLGTATDTQYF; CDR3 DNA: TGTGCCAGCAGTTTAGGGACGGCAACAGATACGCAGTATTTT
clone size: -; D gene: -; J gene: TRBJ2-3; V gene: TRBV20-1; CDR3 protein: CSASPAASTDTQYF; CDR3 DNA: TGCAGTGCTAGCCCCGCGGCAAGCACAGATACGCAGTATTTT
clone size: few; D gene: TRBD1; J gene: TRBJ2-1; V gene: TRBV20-1; CDR3 protein: CSARTGTGASEQFF; CDR3 DNA: TGCAGTGCTAGAACCGGGACAGGGGCCAGTGAGCAGTTCTTC
clone size: -; D gene: -; J gene: TRBJ2-1; V gene: TRBV7-2; CDR3 protein: CASSLVFSDNEQFF; CDR3 DNA: TGTGCCAGCAGCTTAGTATTCTCCGACAATGAGCAGTTCTTC
clone size: few; D gene: TRBD1; J gene: TRBJ1-2; V gene: TRBV7-9; CDR3 protein: CASSTGGQGGGYTF; CDR3 DNA: TGTGCCAGCAGCACAGGAGGACAGGGGGGAGGCTACACCTTC
clone size: -; D gene: -; J gene: TRBJ2-4; V gene: TRBV7-2; CDR3 protein: CASSYWLAKNIQYF; CDR3 DNA: TGTGCCAGCAGCTACTGGTTAGCCAAAAACATTCAGTACTTC
clone size: -; D gene: -; J gene: TRBJ2-6; V gene: TRBV19; CDR3 protein: CASIPQGPGANVLTF; CDR3 DNA: TGTGCCAGTATCCCACAGGGTCCTGGGGCCAACGTCCTGACTTTC
clone size: -; D gene: -; J gene: TRBJ2-5; V gene: TRBV18; CDR3 protein: CASSPMEGETQYF; CDR3 DNA: TGTGCCAGCTCACCAATGGAGGGTGAGACCCAGTACTTC
clone size: few; D gene: TRBD2; J gene: TRBJ2-7; V gene: TRBV24-1; CDR3 protein: CATSLSRTAGVSYEQYF; CDR3 DNA: TGTGCCACCAGCCTTTCCAGGACGGCGGGAGTTTCCTACGAGCAGTACTTC
clone size: -; D gene: TRBD2; J gene: TRBJ2-1; V gene: TRBV5-1; CDR3 protein: CASGQLAGVNNEQFF; CDR3 DNA: TGCGCCAGCGGTCAACTAGCGGGAGTCAACAATGAGCAGTTCTTC
clone size: once; D gene: TRBD2; J gene: TRBJ2-3; V gene: TRBV12-3/TRBV12-4; CDR3 protein: CASSRRAGMDTQYF; CDR3 DNA: TGTGCCAGCAGTCGACGAGCGGGAATGGATACGCAGTATTTT
clone size: -; D gene: -; J gene: TRBJ1-2; V gene: TRBV3-1; CDR3 protein: CASSQGPLSNYGYTF; CDR3 DNA: TGTGCCAGCAGCCAAGGTCCCCTTTCTAACTATGGCTACACCTTC
clone size: -; D gene: TRBD1; J gene: TRBJ2-7; V gene: TRBV20-1; CDR3 protein: CSATKTGASGLEQYF; CDR3 DNA: TGCAGTGCTACAAAAACAGGGGCCTCTGGTCTCGAGCAGTACTTC
clone size: -; D gene: -; J gene: TRBJ1-2; V gene: TRBV27; CDR3 protein: CASSLRLGLDYGYTF; CDR3 DNA: TGTGCCAGCAGTTTAAGACTCGGACTAGACTATGGCTACACCTTC
clone size: few; D gene: -; J gene: TRBJ2-6; V gene: TRBV4-2; CDR3 protein: CATRFGSGANVLTF; CDR3 DNA: TGTGCCACCAGATTTGGCTCCGGGGCCAACGTCCTGACTTTC
clone size: few; D gene: TRBD2; J gene: TRBJ2-2; V gene: TRBV4-2; CDR3 protein: CASSHIGTSGITGELFF; CDR3 DNA: TGTGCCAGCAGCCACATCGGGACTAGCGGGATAACCGGGGAGCTGTTTTTT
clone size: -; D gene: -; J gene: TRBJ2-4; V gene: TRBV28; CDR3 protein: CASSRGAAVKNIQYF; CDR3 DNA: TGTGCCAGCAGCAGGGGGGCGGCGGTCAAAAACATTCAGTACTTC
clone size: -; D gene: -; J gene: TRBJ1-2; V gene: TRBV7-9; CDR3 protein: CTSSLVGGPNYGYTF; CDR3 DNA: TGTACCAGCAGCTTAGTCGGGGGACCCAACTATGGCTACACCTTC
clone size: -; D gene: -; J gene: TRBJ2-7; V gene: TRBV20-1; CDR3 protein: CSAVVDLYEQYF; CDR3 DNA: TGCAGTGCTGTCGTGGACCTCTACGAGCAGTACTTC
clone size: -; D gene: TRBD2; J gene: TRBJ2-1; V gene: TRBV2; CDR3 protein: CASSGGGKWEQFF; CDR3 DNA: TGTGCCAGCAGTGGGGGGGGGAAGTGGGAGCAGTTCTTC
clone size: -; D gene: TRBD1; J gene: TRBJ2-2; V gene: TRBV28; CDR3 protein: CATRPAGGDDGELFF; CDR3 DNA: TGTGCCACCCGTCCCGCAGGGGGCGATGACGGGGAGCTGTTTTTT
clone size: -; D gene: TRBD2; J gene: TRBJ2-7; V gene: TRBV9; CDR3 protein: CASSVLSSGLAGGEQYF; CDR3 DNA: TGTGCCAGCAGCGTCCTCTCTAGTGGGCTAGCGGGAGGGGAGCAGTACTTC
clone size: -; D gene: TRBD2; J gene: TRBJ2-1; V gene: TRBV5-5; CDR3 protein: CASSPLGLAGDPANEQFF; CDR3 DNA: TGTGCCAGCAGCCCCCTGGGACTAGCGGGAGATCCGGCAAATGAGCAGTTCTTC